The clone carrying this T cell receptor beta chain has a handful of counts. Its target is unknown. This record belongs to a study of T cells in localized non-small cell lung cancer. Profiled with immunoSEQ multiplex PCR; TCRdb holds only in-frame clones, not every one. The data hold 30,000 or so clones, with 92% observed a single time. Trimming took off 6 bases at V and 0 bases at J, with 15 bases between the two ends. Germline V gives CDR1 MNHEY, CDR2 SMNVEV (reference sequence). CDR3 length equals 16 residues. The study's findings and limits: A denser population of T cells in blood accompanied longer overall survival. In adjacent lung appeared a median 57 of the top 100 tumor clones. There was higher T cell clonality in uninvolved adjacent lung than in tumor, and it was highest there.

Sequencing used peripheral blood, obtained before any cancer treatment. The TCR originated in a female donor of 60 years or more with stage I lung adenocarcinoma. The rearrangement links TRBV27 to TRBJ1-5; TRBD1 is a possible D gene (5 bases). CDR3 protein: CASRGFGGVSNQPQHF. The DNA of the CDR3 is TGTGCCAGCAGGGGATTTGGGGGGGTTAGCAATCAGCCCCAGCATTTT.